The clone carrying this T cell receptor (beta chain) occurred once. This table comes from immunoSEQ multiplex PCR, and its TCRdb copy is limited to in-frame clones, with some not included. This table has over 300,000 clones, roughly 84% appearing once. This entry is derived from a study of shared clonotypes between healthy human individuals. Losses at the gene ends were 5 bases for V and 5 bases for J; bases not matched to a gene: 5. The CDR3 runs to 14 residues. Germline CDR1 SEHNR, CDR2 FQNEAQ (reference sequence). The chain has TRBV7-9 and TRBJ2-7; 11 positions agree with TRBD1. Source material: memory CD8+ T cells sorted from blood. Noted subset: CD45RO+ cells pooled with CCR7-negative TemRA cells. This receptor was obtained from a man aged 18 to 30 in good health. CDR3 bases: TGTGCCAGCAGCACCGGACAGGGGGCGGACGAGCAGTACTTC. Translated, it gives CASSTGQGADEQYF. Full variable domain (remainder filled in from reference TRBV7-9 and TRBJ2-7): DTGVSQNPRHKITKRGQNVTFRCDPISEHNRLYWYRQTLGQGPEFLTYFQNEAQLEKSRLLSDRFSAERPKGSFSTLEIQRTEQGDSAMYLCASSTGQGADEQYFGPGTRLTVT.